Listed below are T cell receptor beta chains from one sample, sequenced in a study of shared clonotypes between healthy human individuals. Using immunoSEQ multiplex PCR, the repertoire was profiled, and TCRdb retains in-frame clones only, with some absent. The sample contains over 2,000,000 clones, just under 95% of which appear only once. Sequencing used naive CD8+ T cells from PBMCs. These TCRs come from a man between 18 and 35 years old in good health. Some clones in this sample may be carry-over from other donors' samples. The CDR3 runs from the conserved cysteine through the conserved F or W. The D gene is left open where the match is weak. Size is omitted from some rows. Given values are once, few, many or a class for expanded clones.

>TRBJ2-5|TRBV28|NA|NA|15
TGTGCCAGCAGTTCCTCCCTGGGACTGCAAGAGACCCAGTACTTC
CASSSSLGLQETQYF
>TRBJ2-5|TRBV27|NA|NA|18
TGTGCCAGCAGTTTATTGGGGACACGACAGGCCCGCGGGGAGACCCAGTACTTC
CASSLLGTRQARGETQYF
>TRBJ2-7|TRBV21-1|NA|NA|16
TGTGCCAGCAGCAAAGGCACAGGACACGCTGCCTACGAGCAGTACTTC
CASSKGTGHAAYEQYF
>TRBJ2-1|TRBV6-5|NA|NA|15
TGTGCCAGCAGGTTAGCGGAAAGCTCCTACAATGAGCAGTTCTTC
CASRLAESSYNEQFF
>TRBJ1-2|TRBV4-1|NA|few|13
TGCGCCAGCAGCCAAGTTGGTTCGGTTGGCTACACCTTC
CASSQVGSVGYTF
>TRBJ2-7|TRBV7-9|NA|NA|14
TGTGCCAGCAGCTTAGCCGGGGTGGGCTACGAGCAGTACTTC
CASSLAGVGYEQYF
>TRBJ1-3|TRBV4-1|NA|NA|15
TGCGCCAGCAGGCGACAGCCCCGCTCTGGAAACACCATATATTTT
CASRRQPRSGNTIYF
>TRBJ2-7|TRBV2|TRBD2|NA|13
TGTGCCCGACTATACGGGGGGGAGCGCGAGCAGTACTTC
CARLYGGEREQYF
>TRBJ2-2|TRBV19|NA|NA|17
TGTGCCAGTAGTATTACAGGGCTGTACCGGAACACCGGGGAGCTGTTTTTT
CASSITGLYRNTGELFF
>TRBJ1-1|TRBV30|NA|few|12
TGTGCCTGGAGAGGGGTGAACACTGAAGCTTTCTTT
CAWRGVNTEAFF
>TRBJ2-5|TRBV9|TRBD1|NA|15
TGTGCCAGCAGCGCTCCCGGGACAGAACAAGAGACCCAGTACTTC
CASSAPGTEQETQYF
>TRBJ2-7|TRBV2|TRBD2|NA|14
TGTGCCAGCAGATCCGGGACTAGTTCCTACGAGCAGTACTTC
CASRSGTSSYEQYF
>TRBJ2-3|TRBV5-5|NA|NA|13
TGTGCCAGCGGGGCAGGGACCACAGATACGCAGTATTTT
CASGAGTTDTQYF
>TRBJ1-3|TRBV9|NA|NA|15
TGTGCCAGCAGCGTAGCTTCAGGGACACTAGACACCATATATTTT
CASSVASGTLDTIYF
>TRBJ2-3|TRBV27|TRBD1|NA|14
TGTGCCAGCAGCCCAATCGGGACAGAAGATACGCAGTATTTT
CASSPIGTEDTQYF
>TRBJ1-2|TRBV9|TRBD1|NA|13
TGTGCCAGCAGCGGACAGGGGGCGAATGGCTACACCTTC
CASSGQGANGYTF
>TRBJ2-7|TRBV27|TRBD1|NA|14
TGTGCCAGCAGCCCGGGACAGGCACCCTACGAGCAGTACTTC
CASSPGQAPYEQYF
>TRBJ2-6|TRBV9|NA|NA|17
TGTGCCAGCACCGACCCCTCTTGGGCGTCTGGGGCCAACGTCCTGACTTTC
CASTDPSWASGANVLTF